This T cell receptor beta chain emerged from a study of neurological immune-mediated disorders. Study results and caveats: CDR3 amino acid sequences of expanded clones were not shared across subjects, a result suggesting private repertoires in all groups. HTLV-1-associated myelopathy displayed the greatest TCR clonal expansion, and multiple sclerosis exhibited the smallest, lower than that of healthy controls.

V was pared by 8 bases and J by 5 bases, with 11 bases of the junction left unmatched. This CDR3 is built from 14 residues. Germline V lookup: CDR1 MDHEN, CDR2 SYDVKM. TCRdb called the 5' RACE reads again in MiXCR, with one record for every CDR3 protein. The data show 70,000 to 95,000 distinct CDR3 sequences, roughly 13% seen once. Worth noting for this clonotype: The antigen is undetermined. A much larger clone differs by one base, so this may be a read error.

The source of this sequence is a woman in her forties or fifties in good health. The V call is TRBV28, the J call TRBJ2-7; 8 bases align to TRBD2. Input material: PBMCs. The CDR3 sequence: CASGSGSTTDEQYF. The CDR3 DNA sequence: TGTGCCAGCGGAAGCGGGAGCACTACCGACGAGCAGTACTTC. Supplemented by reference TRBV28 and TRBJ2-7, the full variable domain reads DVKVTQSSRYLVKRTGEKVFLECVQDMDHENMFWYRQDPGLGLRLIYFSYDVKMKEKGDIPEGYSVSREKKERFSLILESASTNQTSMYLCASGSGSTTDEQYFGPGTRLTVT.